This T cell receptor (beta chain) was observed in a study of CD8 T cells in Susac syndrome. Study-level background: Active disease was present in more than 5 of the sequenced Susac syndrome patients, whereas about eight of them were in remission. Patients with Susac syndrome, at blood draw, were therapy-naive, on corticosteroids, or on intravenous immunoglobulin alone.

CD8+ and CD4+ T cells from blood underwent TCR beta sequencing, which was carried out in a high-throughput format. After extraction with the RNeasy kit, roughly 0.5 to 1 ug of the RNA was reverse transcribed using random hexamers. MiXCR was run by TCRdb on the immunoSEQ multiplex PCR reads, yielding one entry per CDR3 protein. The profile shows approximately 190,000 distinct CDR3 sequences, approximately 94% of them singletons. V dropped 4 bases and J dropped 4; count of bases not matched to a gene: 3. Per germline, CDR1 SGHRS and CDR2 YFSETQ. The CDR3 extends over 14 amino acids. The clonotype comes from a human donor with Susac syndrome. Sequences were obtained from CD4+ T cells from PBMCs. V gene TRBV5-1 combines with J gene TRBJ2-3; 10 positions match TRBD2. The CDR3 DNA reads as TGCGCCAGCAGCCTCACTAGCGGGGCAGATACGCAGTATTTT. This gives the protein CASSLTSGADTQYF.